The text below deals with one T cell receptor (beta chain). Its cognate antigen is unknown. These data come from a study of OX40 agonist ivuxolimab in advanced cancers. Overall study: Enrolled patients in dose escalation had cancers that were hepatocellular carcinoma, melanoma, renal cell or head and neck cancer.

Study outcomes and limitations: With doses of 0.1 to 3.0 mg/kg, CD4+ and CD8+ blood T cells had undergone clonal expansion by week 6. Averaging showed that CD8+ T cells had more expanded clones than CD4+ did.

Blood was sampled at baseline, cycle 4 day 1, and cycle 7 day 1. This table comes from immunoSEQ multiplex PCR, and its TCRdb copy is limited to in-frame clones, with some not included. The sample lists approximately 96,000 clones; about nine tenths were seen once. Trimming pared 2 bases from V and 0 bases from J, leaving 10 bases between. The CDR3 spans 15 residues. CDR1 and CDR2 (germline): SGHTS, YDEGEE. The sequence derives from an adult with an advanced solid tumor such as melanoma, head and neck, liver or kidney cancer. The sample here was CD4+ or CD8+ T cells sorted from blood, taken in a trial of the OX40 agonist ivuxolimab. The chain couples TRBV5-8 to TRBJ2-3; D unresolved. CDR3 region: CASSFMAVSTDTQYF. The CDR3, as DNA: TGTGCCAGCAGCTTCATGGCAGTAAGCACAGATACGCAGTATTTT.